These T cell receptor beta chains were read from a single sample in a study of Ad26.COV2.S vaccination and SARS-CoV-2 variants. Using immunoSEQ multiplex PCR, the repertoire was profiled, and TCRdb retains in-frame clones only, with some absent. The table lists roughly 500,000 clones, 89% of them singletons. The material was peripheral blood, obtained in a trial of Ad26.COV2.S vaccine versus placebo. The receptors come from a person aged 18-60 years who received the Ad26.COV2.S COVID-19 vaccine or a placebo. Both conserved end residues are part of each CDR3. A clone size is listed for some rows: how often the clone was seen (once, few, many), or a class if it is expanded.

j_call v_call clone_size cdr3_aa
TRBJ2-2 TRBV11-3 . CASSLVQGAGELFF
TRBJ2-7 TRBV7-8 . CASSLIFQGGEQYF
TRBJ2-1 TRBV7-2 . CASSLEGAAYNEQFF
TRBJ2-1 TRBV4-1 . CASSRRTSPYNEQFF
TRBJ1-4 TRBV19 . CASSITGAANEKLFF
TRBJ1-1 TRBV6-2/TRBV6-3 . CASSYPTGKGSDTEAFF
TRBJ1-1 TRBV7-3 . CASSLAENTEAFF
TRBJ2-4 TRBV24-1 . CVLGTSQGWAKNIQYF
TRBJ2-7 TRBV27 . CASSHQAGGGHEQYF
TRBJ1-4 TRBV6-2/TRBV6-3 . CASSSLGRNEKLFF
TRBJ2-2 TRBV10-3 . CATGDAANTGELFF
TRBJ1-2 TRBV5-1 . CASSPHSEGEAGYTF
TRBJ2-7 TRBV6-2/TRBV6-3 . CASSYSGPVAYEQYF
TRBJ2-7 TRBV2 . CASSSGGRSYEQYF
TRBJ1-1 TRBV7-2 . CASSLGVKNTEAFF
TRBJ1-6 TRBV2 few CASSERQGARSPLHF
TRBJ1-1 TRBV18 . CASSPPAMTGKAFF
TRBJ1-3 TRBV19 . CASSILNSGNTIYF
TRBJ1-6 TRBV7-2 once CASSLSPGGPLHF
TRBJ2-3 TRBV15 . CATSMGTDTDTQYF
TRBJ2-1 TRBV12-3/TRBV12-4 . CASSRGIVGQFF
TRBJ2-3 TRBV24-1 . CATGRGTGGYTDTQYF
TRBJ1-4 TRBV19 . CASSIGLGPNEKLFF
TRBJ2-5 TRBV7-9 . CASSSQAGMETQYF
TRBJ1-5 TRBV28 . CASSSWDGEYQPQHF
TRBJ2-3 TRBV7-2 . CASSLVAPSADTQYF
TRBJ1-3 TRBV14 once CASSLSKRVHSGNTIYF
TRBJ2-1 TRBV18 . CASSSSGAGDNEQFF
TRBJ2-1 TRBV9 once CASSVGRDNEQFF
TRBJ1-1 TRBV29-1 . CSVLSRGTEAFF
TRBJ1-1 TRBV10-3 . CAIKRGGDTEAFF
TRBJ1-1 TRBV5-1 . CASSLEGDHAFF
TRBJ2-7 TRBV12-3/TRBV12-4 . CASGRGFGEQYF
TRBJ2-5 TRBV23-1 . CASSPKLRDYYRAQYF
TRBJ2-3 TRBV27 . CASSEPRGDTQYF
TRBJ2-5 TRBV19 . CASSIGGTGYQETQYF
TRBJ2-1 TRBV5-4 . CASSLGPRSRSEQFF
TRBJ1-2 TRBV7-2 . CASSSGTNYGYTF
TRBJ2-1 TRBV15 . CATGTGSYNEQFF
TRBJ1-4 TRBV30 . CAWSVGVVEKLFF
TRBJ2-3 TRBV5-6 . CASSPHQWGDTQYF
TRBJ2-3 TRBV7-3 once CASSYGTGNTQYF